This T cell receptor beta chain originates from a study of CD8 T cells in ankylosing spondylitis. Study-wide findings and caveats: Researchers report that disease-linked clones proved CD8+ and relatively rare in peripheral blood. Reports of some motif variants in reactive arthritis synovial fluid and blood predate this one. The study looked at matched synovial fluid samples from ankylosing spondylitis patients. Disease-linked clones were reported to be significantly enriched there. Seemingly characteristic of ankylosing spondylitis blood was a TCR beta motif consisting of 7 or 8 highly homologous variants.

Libraries of TCR beta came from quantitative 5'-RACE with molecular barcodes. TCRdb redid the calling of the 5' RACE reads with MiXCR, one entry per CDR3 protein. The data show roughly 700,000 distinct CDR3 sequences, roughly 20% seen once. This CDR3 comprises 15 residues. V shed 4 bases, J shed 5 bases, and the junction held 12 bases outside the gene matches. Germline CDR1 SGDLS, CDR2 YYNGEE. This clonotype was seen only a few times. Its antigen is still unknown. Sequenced sample: blood, either unsorted or a sorted T cell fraction (not recorded which). This receptor was taken from a male donor with ankylosing spondylitis. This chain links TRBV9 with TRBJ2-7; the match to TRBD1 covers 7 bases. The CDR3 is CASSPWSGGLNEQYF. CDR3 coding DNA: TGTGCCAGCAGCCCCTGGTCAGGGGGTCTTAACGAGCAGTACTTC. Using reference TRBV9 and TRBJ2-7 for the parts outside the CDR3, the full variable domain is DSGVTQTPKHLITATGQRVTLRCSPRSGDLSVYWYQQSLDQGLQFLIQYYNGEERAKGNILERFSAQQFPDLHSELNLSSLELGDSALYFCASSPWSGGLNEQYFGPGTRLTVT.